This T cell receptor beta chain was found in a study of cytomegalovirus exposure and HLA in healthy donors. Study-level results: The authors judged a highly shared variant cluster likely a sequencing artifact. Productive status was seen about 90% or about 30% of the time for most TCR beta V segments in an earlier analysis. What TCR beta sequences reportedly achieved was accurate prediction of HLA-A and HLA-B alleles in most subjects.

This PCR relied on a set of 60 Vbeta primers and 13 Jbeta primers. In the authors' methods: An analysis that came later counted 80 million or so unique TCR beta chains, approximately 10 million shared. The repertoire was sequenced with immunoSEQ multiplex PCR; TCRdb's copy has only in-frame clones and lacks some. V, J and clone size are those of that table, while D and trimming were read from the DNA. Here the sample spans over 70,000 clones, more than 75% being singletons. For this clone: The antigen is not known.

CDR3 length equals 14 residues. The germline CDR1 and CDR2 sequences are SEHNR and FQNEAQ (reference sequence). V was shortened by 4 bases and J by 12 bases, with 21 bases between the two germline ends. The chain links TRBV7-9 to TRBJ2-5; a possible D gene is TRBD2 (6 bases). The sample comprised PBMCs. This clonotype was obtained from a woman aged 45-65 years in good health and CMV-seropositive. DNA for the CDR3: TGTGCCAGCAGCTCGACGGGAGTCGGAGGCATAGAGTACTTC. Translation gives CASSSTGVGGIEYF.